This T cell receptor (beta chain) was obtained from a study of cytomegalovirus exposure and HLA in healthy donors. Of note for this clone: What it binds is not known.

Data came from immunoSEQ multiplex PCR; TCRdb stores just in-frame clones and leaves some out. Counted here are 300,000 to 400,000 clones, about nine tenths occurring once; the ten biggest clones make up approximately 0.8%. V was pared by 0 bases and J by 8 bases, with 17 bases between. Germline V gene lookup returns CDR1 SGHVS and CDR2 FQNEAQ. CDR3 length: 15 residues. Study conclusions and caveats: In vitro work confirmed that three CMV-associated chains recognize CMV antigens.

The sequence came from a woman younger than 30 in good health and CMV-seronegative. Sequencing was carried out using PBMCs. This chain joins TRBV7-8 and TRBJ2-7; possibly TRBD2 for D (6 bases). The CDR3 region is CASSLAFTGANKQYF. The CDR3 region has the DNA TGTGCCAGCAGCTTAGCGTTCACGGGAGCCAATAAGCAGTACTTC.